This T cell receptor (beta chain) was obtained from a study of identical twins. Carrying unique molecular identifiers, the cDNA also gained a universal primer site through template switching. One entry per CDR3 protein, called by TCRdb with MiXCR from the 5' RACE reads. The sample consists of hundreds of thousands of distinct CDR3 sequences, over 9% of them appearing once. No donor was unhealthy or non-Caucasian. This CDR3 comprises 14 residues. Germline CDR1 reads DFQATT; CDR2 reads SNEGSKA (reference sequence). Study-wide findings and caveats: The same donors were not followed; conclusions instead depended on cross-sectional statistical analysis. Invariant MAIT and iNKT cells could partly confound zero-insertion analyses.

Turning to this clonotype: Its target is not known.

Separately, the same data were catalogued under a study of yellow fever vaccine responses in identical twins.

Sequencing was carried out using PBMCs. The chain links TRBV20-1 to TRBJ2-1, with 9 bases fitting TRBD2. The clonotype originates from a woman younger than 30 in good health. The CDR3, as DNA: TGCCAAGCGGGAGGATCCGTCTCCTACAATGAGCAGTTCTTC. This encodes CQAGGSVSYNEQFF.